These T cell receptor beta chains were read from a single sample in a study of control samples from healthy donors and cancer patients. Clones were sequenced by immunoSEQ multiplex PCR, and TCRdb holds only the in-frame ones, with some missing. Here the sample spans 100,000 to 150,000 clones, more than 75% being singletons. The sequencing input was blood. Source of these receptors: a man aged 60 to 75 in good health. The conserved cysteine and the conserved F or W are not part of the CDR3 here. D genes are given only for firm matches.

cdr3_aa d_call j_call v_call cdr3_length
ASSLVPISEAF - TRBJ1-1 TRBV7-8 11
ASSLAGTSGF TRBD2 TRBJ2-3 TRBV12-3/TRBV12-4 10
ASSQTSGDTDTQY TRBD2 TRBJ2-3 TRBV4-3 13
ASSRYRDEYEQY - TRBJ2-7 TRBV18 12
ASSLSYRVNTGELF - TRBJ2-2 TRBV7-9 14
ASTGGMAGELF - TRBJ2-2 TRBV3-1/TRBV3-2 11
AIRGQGRTEAF TRBD1 TRBJ1-1 TRBV28 11
ASSFYGNTIY - TRBJ1-3 TRBV11-2 10
ASSRQGPHQPQH TRBD1 TRBJ1-5 TRBV2 12
ASRRDSLNYGYT TRBD1 TRBJ1-2 TRBV28 12
ASSVAPGQGDEKLF TRBD1 TRBJ1-4 TRBV9 14
ASSLTGTGASEQY TRBD1 TRBJ2-7 TRBV7-6 13
ASNGIASNQPQH - TRBJ1-5 TRBV18 12
ASSSLDRGDSPLH TRBD1 TRBJ1-6 TRBV28 13
ASSTPGQGVDEQF TRBD1 TRBJ2-1 TRBV19 13
ASSLRRADEKLF - TRBJ1-4 TRBV9 12
ASSTGQGLEKLF TRBD1 TRBJ1-4 TRBV19 12
ASSWAGQGTEAF - TRBJ1-1 TRBV6-5 12
ASSFRQGVSYEQY TRBD1 TRBJ2-7 TRBV5-4 13
ASSQVDRGPYGYT TRBD1 TRBJ1-2 TRBV3-1/TRBV3-2 13
ASSRQDRGTDTQY TRBD1 TRBJ2-3 TRBV6-5 13
ASSARGSSSYEQY TRBD2 TRBJ2-7 TRBV9 13
ASSSNAHTQY - TRBJ2-3 TRBV5-1 10
ASSQSYRVGPGANVLT - TRBJ2-6 TRBV7-6 16
ASSSGAGYNSPLH - TRBJ1-6 TRBV7-3 13
SASWETQY - TRBJ2-5 TRBV20-1 8
ASHLGTGSSPLH TRBD1 TRBJ1-6 TRBV7-8 12
ASSSGPDYEQY - TRBJ2-7 TRBV7-3 11
ASSYRGLTEAF TRBD1 TRBJ1-1 TRBV28 11
ASSQDLRGSEQY - TRBJ2-7 TRBV3-1/TRBV3-2 12
AWSVWDSLAKNIQY TRBD1 TRBJ2-4 TRBV30 14
SSPVGTEAF - TRBJ1-1 TRBV29-1 9
ASSLWGATNEKLF - TRBJ1-4 TRBV5-6 13
ASSSNRGGTGELF - TRBJ2-2 TRBV7-9 13
ASSQGTVAYEQY - TRBJ2-7 TRBV3-1/TRBV3-2 12
ASSLSFREVPHQPQH - TRBJ1-5 TRBV27 15
ASSANYGYT - TRBJ1-2 TRBV10-1 9
ASSDPGQAYNEQF TRBD1 TRBJ2-1 TRBV14 13
ASSYDRSTDTQY - TRBJ2-3 TRBV11-2 12
ASSAVLKSTNEKLF - TRBJ1-4 TRBV28 14
ASSHDNPLTYEQY - TRBJ2-7 TRBV5-6 13
ASSTDRDNIQY - TRBJ2-4 TRBV18 11
ASSMGVVGLRPDTQY TRBD2 TRBJ2-3 TRBV19 15
ASSDTEAF - TRBJ1-1 TRBV2 8
ASSLGAGKGYT - TRBJ1-2 TRBV7-3 11
ASSYGGAPSYEQY - TRBJ2-7 TRBV6-2/TRBV6-3 13
ASSPMQGGNQPQH - TRBJ1-5 TRBV7-2 13
ASSDLINTEAF - TRBJ1-1 TRBV3-1/TRBV3-2 11
SVKTGGAEAF - TRBJ1-1 TRBV29-1 10
ASSPQSTGTNYGYT - TRBJ1-2 TRBV18 14
ASSLGGTVLEQY TRBD1 TRBJ2-7 TRBV7-9 12
ASSYSIFGFTEAF - TRBJ1-1 TRBV6-5 13
ASRKDRGLNEQF TRBD1 TRBJ2-1 TRBV2 12
ASIFLAKNIQY - TRBJ2-4 TRBV19 11
SVLQPLLAGGPSTGELF TRBD2 TRBJ2-2 TRBV29-1 17
ASSLGTDYYGYT TRBD1 TRBJ1-2 TRBV7-2 12
ASSAGQVTTEAF TRBD1 TRBJ1-1 TRBV18 12
ASSRDGANVLT - TRBJ2-6 TRBV28 11
ASSQDVQFGELF - TRBJ2-2 TRBV3-1/TRBV3-2 12
ASSLDRGHEQY TRBD1 TRBJ2-7 TRBV5-6 11